This TCR beta chain was sequenced in a study of shared clonotypes between healthy human individuals. Study results and caveats: Estimated richness values were generally larger in naive subsets than in memory subsets. A limitation of the genetic and exposure-history diversity represented arose from few donors. Several donors held about 4.5% of naive CD4 clonotypes in common.

Libraries were prepared by immunoSEQ multiplex PCR; TCRdb keeps only in-frame clonotypes and omits some of them. The profile covers 2 million to 2.5 million clones, with 90% to 95% appearing a single time and under 0.45% taken by the ten largest. All of the donors resided in Nashville, Tennessee, and each was a Caucasian adult. Turning to this clone: The antigen remains undetermined.

V lost 1 base, J lost 0 bases, and 9 bases lay in between. Germline V gene sequence: CDR1 LNHDA, CDR2 SQIVND (reference sequence). The CDR3 has 16 residues. This clonotype originated in a man aged 18 to 30 in good health. Some clones in this sample may be carry-over from other donors' samples. Sequencing used naive CD4+ T cells from PBMCs. Regarding subset: CD45RA+ positively selected. The chain combines TRBV19 with TRBJ2-2; D unresolved. The CDR3 protein is CASSIAPFANTGELFF. CDR3 DNA sequence: TGTGCCAGTAGTATAGCACCGTTCGCGAACACCGGGGAGCTGTTTTTT.